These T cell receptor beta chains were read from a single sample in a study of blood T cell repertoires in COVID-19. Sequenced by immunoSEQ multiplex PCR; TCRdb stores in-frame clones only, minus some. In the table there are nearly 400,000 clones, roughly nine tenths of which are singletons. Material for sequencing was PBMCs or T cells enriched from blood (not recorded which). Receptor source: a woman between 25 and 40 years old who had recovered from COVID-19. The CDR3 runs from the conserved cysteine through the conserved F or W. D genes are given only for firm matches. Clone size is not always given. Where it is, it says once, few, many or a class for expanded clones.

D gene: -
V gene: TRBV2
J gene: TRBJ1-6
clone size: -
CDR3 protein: CASSGGWQGNSPLHF
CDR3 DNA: TGTGCCAGCAGTGGTGGATGGCAGGGGAATTCACCCCTCCACTTT

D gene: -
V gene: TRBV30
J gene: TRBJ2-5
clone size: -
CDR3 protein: CAWSMTLLQETQYF
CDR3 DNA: TGTGCCTGGAGCATGACTCTGCTCCAAGAGACCCAGTACTTC

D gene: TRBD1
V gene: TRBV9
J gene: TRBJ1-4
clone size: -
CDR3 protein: CASSLRTGGLTNEKLFF
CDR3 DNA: TGTGCCAGCAGCCTCAGGACAGGGGGTTTGACTAATGAAAAACTGTTTTTT

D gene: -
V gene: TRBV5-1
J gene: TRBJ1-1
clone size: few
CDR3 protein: CASSFLQGGGRMNTEAFF
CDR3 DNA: TGCGCCAGCAGCTTCCTACAGGGAGGGGGGCGTATGAACACTGAAGCTTTCTTT

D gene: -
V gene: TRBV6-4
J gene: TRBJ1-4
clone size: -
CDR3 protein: CASSDDRSTNEKLFF
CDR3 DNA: TGTGCCAGCAGTGACGACAGGTCAACTAATGAAAAACTGTTTTTT

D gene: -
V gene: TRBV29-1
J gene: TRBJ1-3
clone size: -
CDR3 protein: CSVEKTARNTIYF
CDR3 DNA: TGCAGCGTTGAAAAAACTGCCAGAAACACCATATATTTT

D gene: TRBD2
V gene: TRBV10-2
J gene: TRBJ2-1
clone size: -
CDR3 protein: CASSASGPYNEQFF
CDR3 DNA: TGCGCCAGCAGTGCTAGCGGTCCCTACAATGAGCAGTTCTTC

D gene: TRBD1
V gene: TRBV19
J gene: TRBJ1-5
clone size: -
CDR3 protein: CASSTTGDQPQHF
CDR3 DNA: TGTGCCAGTAGTACCACAGGGGATCAGCCCCAGCATTTT

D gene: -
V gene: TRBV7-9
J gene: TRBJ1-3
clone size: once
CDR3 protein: CASSPGAFGNTIYF
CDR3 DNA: TGTGCCAGCAGCCCAGGGGCATTCGGAAACACCATATATTTT

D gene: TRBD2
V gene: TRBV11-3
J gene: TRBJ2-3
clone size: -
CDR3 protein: CASSLRGGLATDTQYF
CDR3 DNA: TGTGCCAGCAGCTTAAGGGGAGGGCTAGCCACAGATACGCAGTATTTT

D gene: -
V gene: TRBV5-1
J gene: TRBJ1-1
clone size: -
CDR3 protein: CASSPTRAVRTEAFF
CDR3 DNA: TGCGCCAGCAGCCCGACTAGGGCCGTGAGGACTGAAGCTTTCTTT

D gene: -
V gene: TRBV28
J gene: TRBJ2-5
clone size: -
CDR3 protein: CASTGSQETQYF
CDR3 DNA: TGTGCCAGCACGGGGTCCCAAGAGACCCAGTACTTC

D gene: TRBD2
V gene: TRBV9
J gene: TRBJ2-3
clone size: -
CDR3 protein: CASSVDTPSGSKADTQYF
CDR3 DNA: TGTGCCAGCAGCGTAGATACCCCTAGCGGGAGCAAGGCAGATACGCAGTATTTT

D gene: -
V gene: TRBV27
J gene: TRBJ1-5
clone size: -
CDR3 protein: CASSRGISNQPQHF
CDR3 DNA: TGTGCCAGCAGCAGGGGTATTAGCAATCAGCCCCAGCATTTT

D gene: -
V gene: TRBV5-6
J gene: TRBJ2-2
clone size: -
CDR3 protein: CASSLNRLAGELFF
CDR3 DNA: TGTGCCAGCAGCTTGAACAGGTTGGCCGGGGAGCTGTTTTTT

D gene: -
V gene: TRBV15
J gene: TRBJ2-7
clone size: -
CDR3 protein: CATSSRSQAKSPYEQYF
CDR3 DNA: TGTGCCACCAGCAGCCGAAGCCAGGCCAAAAGCCCCTACGAGCAGTACTTC

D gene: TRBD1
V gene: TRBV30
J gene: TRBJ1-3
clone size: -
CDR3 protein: CAWDRGGGNTIYF
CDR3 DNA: TGTGCCTGGGACAGGGGCGGAGGAAACACCATATATTTT

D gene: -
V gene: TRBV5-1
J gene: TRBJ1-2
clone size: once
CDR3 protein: CASSPRGQGNGYTF
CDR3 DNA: TGCGCCAGCAGCCCCCGCGGGCAGGGGAATGGCTACACCTTC

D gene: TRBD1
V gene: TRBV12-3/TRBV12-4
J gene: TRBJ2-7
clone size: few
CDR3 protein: CASSFRQGYEQYF
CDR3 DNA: TGTGCCAGCAGTTTTAGACAGGGCTACGAGCAGTACTTC

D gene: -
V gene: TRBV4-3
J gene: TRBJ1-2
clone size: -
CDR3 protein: CASSPWGFGGDYGYTF
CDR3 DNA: TGCGCCAGCAGCCCCTGGGGATTTGGGGGGGACTATGGCTACACCTTC

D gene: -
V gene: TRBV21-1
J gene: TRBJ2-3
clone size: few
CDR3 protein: CASSWPSGTQYF
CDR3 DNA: TGTGCCAGCAGCTGGCCGTCAGGTACGCAGTATTTT

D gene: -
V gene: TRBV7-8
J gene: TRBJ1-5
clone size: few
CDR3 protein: CASSITGWGGNSNQPQHF
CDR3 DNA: TGTGCCAGCAGCATTACAGGGTGGGGAGGGAATAGCAATCAGCCCCAGCATTTT

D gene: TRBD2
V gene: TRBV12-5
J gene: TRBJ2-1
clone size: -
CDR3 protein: CASGPHSEIAGGNNEQFF
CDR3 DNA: TGTGCTAGTGGTCCCCACTCCGAGATAGCGGGAGGAAACAATGAGCAGTTCTTC

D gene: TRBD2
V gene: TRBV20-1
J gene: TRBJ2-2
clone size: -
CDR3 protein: CSASIAGDNTGELFF
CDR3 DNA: TGCAGTGCTAGTATCGCGGGGGATAACACCGGGGAGCTGTTTTTT

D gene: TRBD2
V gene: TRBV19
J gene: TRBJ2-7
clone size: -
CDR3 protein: CASSMGGRSSYEQYF
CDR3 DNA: TGTGCCAGTAGTATGGGAGGGAGGAGCTCCTACGAGCAGTACTTC

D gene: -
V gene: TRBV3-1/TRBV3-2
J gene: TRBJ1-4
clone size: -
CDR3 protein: CASTPPPRGNEKLFF
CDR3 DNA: TGTGCCAGCACCCCACCCCCCAGGGGAAATGAAAAACTGTTTTTT

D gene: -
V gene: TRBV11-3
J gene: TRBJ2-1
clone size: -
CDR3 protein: CASSPRERDEQFF
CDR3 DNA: TGTGCCAGCAGCCCCCGGGAGAGGGATGAGCAGTTCTTC

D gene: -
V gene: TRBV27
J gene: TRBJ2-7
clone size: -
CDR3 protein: CASQQGGLTYEQYF
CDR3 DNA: TGTGCCAGTCAGCAGGGGGGTCTTACCTACGAGCAGTACTTC

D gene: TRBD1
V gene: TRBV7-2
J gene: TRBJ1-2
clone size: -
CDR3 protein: CASSVITGGTNYGYTF
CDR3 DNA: TGTGCCAGCAGCGTAATCACAGGGGGAACTAACTATGGCTACACCTTC

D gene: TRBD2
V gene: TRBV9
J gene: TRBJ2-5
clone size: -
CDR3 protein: CASSPWSGGQETQYF
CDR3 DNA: TGTGCCAGCAGCCCTTGGTCGGGGGGTCAAGAGACCCAGTACTTC

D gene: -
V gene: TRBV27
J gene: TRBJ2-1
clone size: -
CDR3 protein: CASSSTPTSTSNEQFF
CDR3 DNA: TGTGCCAGCAGTTCGACTCCAACTTCTACCAGCAATGAGCAGTTCTTC

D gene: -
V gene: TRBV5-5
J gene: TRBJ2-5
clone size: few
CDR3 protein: CASTPQVQDETQYF
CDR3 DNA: TGTGCCAGCACCCCGCAGGTTCAAGACGAGACCCAGTACTTC

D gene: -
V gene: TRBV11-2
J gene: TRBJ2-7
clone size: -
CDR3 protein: CASSPTSQSSYEQYF
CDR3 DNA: TGTGCCAGCAGCCCAACTAGTCAGAGCTCCTACGAGCAGTACTTC

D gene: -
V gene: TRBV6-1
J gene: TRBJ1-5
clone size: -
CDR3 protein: CASSESGHSNQPQHF
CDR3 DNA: TGTGCCAGCAGTGAATCAGGGCATAGCAATCAGCCCCAGCATTTT

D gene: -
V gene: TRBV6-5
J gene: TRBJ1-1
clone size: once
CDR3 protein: CASSYGRPSNTEAFF
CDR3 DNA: TGTGCCAGCAGTTACGGGAGACCCAGTAACACTGAAGCTTTCTTT

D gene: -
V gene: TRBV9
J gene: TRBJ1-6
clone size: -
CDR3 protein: CASSVATGNSPLHF
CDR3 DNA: TGTGCCAGCAGCGTAGCTACGGGTAATTCACCCCTCCACTTT

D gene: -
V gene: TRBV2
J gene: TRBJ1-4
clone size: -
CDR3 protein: CASSLGGSSEKLFF
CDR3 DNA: TGTGCCAGCAGCCTGGGGGGGTCAAGTGAAAAACTGTTTTTT

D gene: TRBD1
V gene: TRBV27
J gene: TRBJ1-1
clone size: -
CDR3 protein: CASRLIGQGLSSTEAFF
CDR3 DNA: TGTGCCAGCAGGTTGATAGGACAGGGTCTCTCGAGCACTGAAGCTTTCTTT

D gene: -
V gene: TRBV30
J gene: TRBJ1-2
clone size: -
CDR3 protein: CAWSPSGDYGYTF
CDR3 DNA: TGTGCCTGGAGCCCCTCCGGGGACTATGGCTACACCTTC

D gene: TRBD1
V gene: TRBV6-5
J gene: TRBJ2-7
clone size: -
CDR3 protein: CASIWQGAYEQYF
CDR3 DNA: TGTGCCAGCATCTGGCAGGGGGCCTACGAGCAGTACTTC

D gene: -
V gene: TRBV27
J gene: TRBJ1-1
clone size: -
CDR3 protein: CASRSGIGNTEAFF
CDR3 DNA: TGTGCCAGTAGGTCGGGGATCGGGAACACTGAAGCTTTCTTT

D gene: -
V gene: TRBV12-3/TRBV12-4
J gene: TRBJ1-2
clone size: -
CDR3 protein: CASRDRIFGYTF
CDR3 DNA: TGTGCCAGCAGAGACAGAATCTTTGGCTACACCTTC

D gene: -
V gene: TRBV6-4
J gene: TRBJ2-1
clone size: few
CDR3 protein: CASSVGALSSYNEQFF
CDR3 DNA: TGTGCCAGCAGTGTTGGGGCGTTGAGCTCCTACAATGAGCAGTTCTTC

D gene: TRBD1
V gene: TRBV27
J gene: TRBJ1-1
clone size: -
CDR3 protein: CASSLRQGMVPEAFF
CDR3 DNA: TGTGCCAGCAGTTTGAGACAGGGCATGGTACCTGAAGCTTTCTTT

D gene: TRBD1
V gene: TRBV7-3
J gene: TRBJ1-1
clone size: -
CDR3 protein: CASSTGGAGNTEAFF
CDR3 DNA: TGTGCCAGCAGCACAGGGGGCGCCGGGAACACTGAAGCTTTCTTT

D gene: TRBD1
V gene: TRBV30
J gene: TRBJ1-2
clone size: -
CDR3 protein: CAWTNGQGGLDGYTF
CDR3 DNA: TGTGCCTGGACCAACGGACAGGGCGGCCTCGACGGCTACACCTTC

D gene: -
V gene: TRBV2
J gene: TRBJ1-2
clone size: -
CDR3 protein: CASSGQLYYGYTF
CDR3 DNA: TGTGCCAGCAGTGGGCAGTTATACTATGGCTACACCTTC

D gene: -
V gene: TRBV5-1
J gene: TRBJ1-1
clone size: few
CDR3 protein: CASSLGAQTNTEAFF
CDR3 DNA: TGCGCCAGCAGCTTGGGGGCACAGACGAACACTGAAGCTTTCTTT

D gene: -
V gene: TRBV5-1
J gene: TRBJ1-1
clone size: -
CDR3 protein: CASSSRPGNTEAFF
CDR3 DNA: TGCGCCAGCAGCAGCAGGCCCGGGAACACTGAAGCTTTCTTT

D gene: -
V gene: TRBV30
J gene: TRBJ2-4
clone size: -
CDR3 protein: CAWSVYPTGTKNIQYF
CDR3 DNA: TGTGCCTGGAGTGTATACCCTACGGGGACCAAAAACATTCAGTACTTC

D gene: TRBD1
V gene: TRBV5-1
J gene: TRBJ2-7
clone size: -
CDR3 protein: CASSFGQGGTYEQYF
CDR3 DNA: TGCGCCAGCAGCTTCGGACAGGGTGGAACCTACGAGCAGTACTTC

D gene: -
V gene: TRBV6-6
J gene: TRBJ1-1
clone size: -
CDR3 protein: CASSTTANTEAFF
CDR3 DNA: TGTGCCAGCAGCACGACAGCGAACACTGAAGCTTTCTTT

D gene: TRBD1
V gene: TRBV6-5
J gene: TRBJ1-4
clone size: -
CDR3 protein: CASSRDRGKKLFF
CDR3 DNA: TGTGCCAGCAGTAGGGACAGGGGGAAAAAACTGTTTTTT

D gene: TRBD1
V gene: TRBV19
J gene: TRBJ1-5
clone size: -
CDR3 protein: CASSQGARQPQHF
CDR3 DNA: TGTGCCAGTAGTCAGGGGGCTAGGCAGCCCCAGCATTTT

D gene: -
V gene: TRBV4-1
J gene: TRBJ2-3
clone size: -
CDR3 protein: CASSQVLDTQYF
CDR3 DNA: TGCGCCAGCAGCCAAGTATTGGATACGCAGTATTTT

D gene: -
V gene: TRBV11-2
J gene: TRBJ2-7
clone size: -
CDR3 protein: CASSLEARGEQYF
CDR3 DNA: TGTGCCAGCAGCTTAGAAGCCCGGGGGGAGCAGTACTTC